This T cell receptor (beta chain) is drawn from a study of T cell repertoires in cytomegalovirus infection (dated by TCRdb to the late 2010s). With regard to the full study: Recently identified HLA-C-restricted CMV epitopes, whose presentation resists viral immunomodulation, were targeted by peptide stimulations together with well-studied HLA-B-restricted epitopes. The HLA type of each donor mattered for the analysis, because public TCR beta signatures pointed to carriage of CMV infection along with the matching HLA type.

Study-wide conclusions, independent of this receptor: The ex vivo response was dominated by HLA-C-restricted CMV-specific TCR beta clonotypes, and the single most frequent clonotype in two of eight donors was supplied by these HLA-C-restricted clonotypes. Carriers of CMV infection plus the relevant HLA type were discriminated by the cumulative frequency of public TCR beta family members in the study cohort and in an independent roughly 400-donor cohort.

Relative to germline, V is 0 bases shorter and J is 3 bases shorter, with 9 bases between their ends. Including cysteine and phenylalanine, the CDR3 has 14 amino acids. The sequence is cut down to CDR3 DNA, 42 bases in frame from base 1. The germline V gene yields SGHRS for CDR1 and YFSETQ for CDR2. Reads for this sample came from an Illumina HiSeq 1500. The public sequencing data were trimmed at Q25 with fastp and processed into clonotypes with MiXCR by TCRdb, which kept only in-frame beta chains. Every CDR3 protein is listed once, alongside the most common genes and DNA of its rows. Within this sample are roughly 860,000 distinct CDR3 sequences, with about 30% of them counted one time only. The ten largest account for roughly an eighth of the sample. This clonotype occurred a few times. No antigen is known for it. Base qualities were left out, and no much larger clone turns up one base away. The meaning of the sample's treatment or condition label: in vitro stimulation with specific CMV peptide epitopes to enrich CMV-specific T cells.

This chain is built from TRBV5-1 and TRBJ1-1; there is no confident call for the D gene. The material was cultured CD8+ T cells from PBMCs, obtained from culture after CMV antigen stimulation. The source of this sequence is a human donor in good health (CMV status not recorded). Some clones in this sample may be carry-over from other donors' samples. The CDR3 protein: CASSLDTYYTEAFF. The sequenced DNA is TGCGCCAGCAGCTTGGACACCTACTACACTGAAGCTTTCTTT.